Sequencing of this T cell receptor (beta chain) was carried out in a study of blood T cell repertoires in COVID-19. Overall study: Samples taken during acute and convalescent COVID-19 were collected in the United States, Italy and Spain. T cells, B-cell-depleted T cells, or PBMCs provided the cDNA or gDNA that served as material.

This clone was observed once. Authors' processing steps: Amplified reference gene primers provided the basis for estimating nucleated cell counts. The assay was immunoSEQ multiplex PCR, and TCRdb's table has in-frame clones only and misses some. D and trimming were read from the DNA, whereas the V and J calls and clone size are those reported in that table. The sample has about 59,000 clones, roughly 87% seen once. The source of this sequence is a man aged 80 or over in a cohort sampled during active COVID-19. Material: peripheral blood.

CDR3 region: CASSQVPGLAGFYNEQFF. CDR3 nucleotide sequence: TGCGCCAGCAGCCAAGTCCCGGGACTAGCGGGATTCTACAATGAGCAGTTCTTC. This chain links TRBV4-1 with TRBJ2-1; 13 positions agree with TRBD2. The CDR3 length is 18 residues. CDR1 is MGHRA and CDR2 is YSYEKL in the germline V gene. J gave up 3 bases and V 1 base, and 6 bases lay outside the gene matches.